These 11 T cell receptor beta chains were all obtained from the same sample, sequenced in a study of beta chain features in type 1 diabetes. All of the isolated RNA was reverse transcribed, so expressed TCRB transcripts were sequenced. Data came from immunoSEQ multiplex PCR; TCRdb stores just in-frame clones and leaves some out. The repertoire holds 240,000 or so clones, 25% to 35% seen once, with 3% to 4% in the top ten. The sequenced sample was central memory CD4+ T cells from blood. These receptors originate from a man aged 30 to 45 in good health.

This clone appeared a single time. V gene TRBV4-2 combines with J gene TRBJ2-1, with unresolved D. There are 12 residues in the CDR3. Trimming shortened V by 3 bases and J by 5 bases, and 5 bases separated the two germline ends. Germline assignment: CDR1 LGHNA and CDR2 YNFKEQ. This chain's CDR3 is CASSHPNNEQFF. In nucleotides, the CDR3 is TGTGCCAGCAGCCACCCCAACAATGAGCAGTTCTTC.

The gene calls are TRBV18 and TRBJ1-1, with 8 nucleotides matching TRBD1. V lost 7 bases to trimming and J lost 1 base; unmatched junction nucleotides: 5. Germline-derived CDR1 and CDR2 are KGHSH and LQKENI. The CDR3 loop spans 14 amino acids. As DNA, the CDR3 is TGTGCCAGCTATATGGACAGGGAGAACACTGAAGCTTTCTTT. Translating gives CASYMDRENTEAFF.

The chain employs TRBV7-9 and TRBJ2-1, with 9 bases aligning to TRBD1. CDR1 and CDR2 (germline): SEHNR, FQNEAQ (reference sequence). The CDR3 length is 19 residues. V lost 6 bases to trimming and J lost 0 bases; unmatched junction nucleotides: 15. For the CDR3, the DNA is TGTGCCAGCAGTCCATCCCTTTGGACAGGGGCGGGCTCCTACAATGAGCAGTTCTTC. This sequence encodes CASSPSLWTGAGSYNEQFF.

This clone was detected a few times. The V gene is TRBV6-9, the J gene TRBJ1-2; D ambiguous. The length of the CDR3 is 15 residues. V was pared by 0 bases and J by 4 bases, with 12 bases between. The germline gives CDR1 MNHGY, CDR2 SVAAGI. The CDR3 DNA reads TGTGCCAGCAGTTATTCGTGGCGGCAGGCCTATGGCTACACCTTC. Protein sequence: CASSYSWRQAYGYTF.

This sequence joins TRBV11-3 and TRBJ2-3; TRBD2 might be the D (5 bases). The V gene lost 1 base and the J gene lost 3 bases, with 11 bases spanning the gap. The CDR3 totals 15 residues. Germline CDR1 is SGHNT and CDR2 is YENEEA. CDR3: CASSLGSGKTDTQYF. The CDR3 DNA reads TGTGCCAGCAGCTTAGGGAGCGGTAAGACAGATACGCAGTATTTT.

The gene calls are TRBV15 and TRBJ1-2, with D possibly being TRBD1 (5 bases). Trimming took 0 bases from V and 5 from J, leaving 16 bases between them. Germline V gene sequence: CDR1 LNHNV, CDR2 YYDKDF (reference sequence). This CDR3 is 16 amino acids long. CDR3 loop: CATSRDQIRGGYGYTF. The CDR3 nucleotides are TGTGCCACCAGCAGAGATCAGATTAGGGGAGGTTATGGCTACACCTTC.

This chain uses TRBV30 with TRBJ1-5; 7 bases map to TRBD1. This CDR3 is built from 16 residues. Unmatched junction bases numbered 6, after V lost 0 bases and J lost 1 base. Looked up from germline, CDR1 is GTSNPN and CDR2 is SVGIG (reference sequence). The CDR3 loop reads CAWSVRMGQSNQPQHF. For the CDR3, the DNA is TGTGCCTGGAGTGTACGAATGGGACAGAGCAATCAGCCCCAGCATTTT. Variable domain in full (rest from reference TRBV30 and TRBJ1-5): SQTIHQWPATLVQPVGSPLSLECTVEGTSNPNLYWYRQAAGRGLQLLFYSVGIGQISSEVPQNLSASRPQDRQFILSSKKLLLSDSGFYLCAWSVRMGQSNQPQHFGDGTRLSIL.

The table lists this clone with a few counts. The DNA of the CDR3 is TGTGCCAGCAGCTTAAAGGGACAGGGAGTCGAGCAGTACTTC. Translated: CASSLKGQGVEQYF. The chain joins TRBV11-3 to TRBJ2-7; 9 nucleotides align to TRBD1. After removal of 2 bases from V and 6 bases from J, the junction contained 5 bases not matched to a gene. The CDR3 spans 14 residues. Germline V lookup: CDR1 SGHNT, CDR2 YENEEA.

This clone was seen repeatedly, ten times or more. J is TRBJ1-1 and V is TRBV5-1; TRBD1 is a possible D gene (5 bases). The V end was cut by 4 bases, the J end by 4 bases, with 17 bases between. Germline lookup yields CDR1 SGHRS and CDR2 YFSETQ. CDR3 length equals 15 residues. CDR3 bases: TGCGCCAGCAGCGCTCGGGACCCCGCGAGCACTGAAGCTTTCTTT. It codes for CASSARDPASTEAFF.

V usage is TRBV28 and J usage is TRBJ2-2; TRBD2 might be the D (5 bases). Between the trimmed V and J ends, which lost 2 bases and 7 bases, there was a span of 14 bases. Per germline, CDR1 MDHEN and CDR2 SYDVKM. This CDR3 has 15 amino acids. The CDR3 DNA follows: TGTGCCAGCAGTTTAGGCGGGTTTATGGGCGGGGAGCTGTTTTTT. Protein product: CASSLGGFMGGELFF. The full variable domain, with the rest looked up from reference TRBV28 and TRBJ2-2, is DVKVTQSSRYLVKRTGEKVFLECVQDMDHENMFWYRQDPGLGLRLIYFSYDVKMKEKGDIPEGYSVSREKKERFSLILESASTNQTSMYLCASSLGGFMGGELFFGEGSRLTVL.

This CDR3 is CASSLEERDSPQHF. DNA of the CDR3: TGTGCCAGCAGCTTAGAAGAAAGGGATTCCCCCCAGCATTTT. The V and J genes are TRBV7-9 and TRBJ1-5; the D is unclear. Germline V CDR1 and CDR2: SEHNR, FQNEAQ (reference sequence). The CDR3 is 14 amino acids. V gave up 1 base and J gave up 10 bases, with 14 bases separating them.